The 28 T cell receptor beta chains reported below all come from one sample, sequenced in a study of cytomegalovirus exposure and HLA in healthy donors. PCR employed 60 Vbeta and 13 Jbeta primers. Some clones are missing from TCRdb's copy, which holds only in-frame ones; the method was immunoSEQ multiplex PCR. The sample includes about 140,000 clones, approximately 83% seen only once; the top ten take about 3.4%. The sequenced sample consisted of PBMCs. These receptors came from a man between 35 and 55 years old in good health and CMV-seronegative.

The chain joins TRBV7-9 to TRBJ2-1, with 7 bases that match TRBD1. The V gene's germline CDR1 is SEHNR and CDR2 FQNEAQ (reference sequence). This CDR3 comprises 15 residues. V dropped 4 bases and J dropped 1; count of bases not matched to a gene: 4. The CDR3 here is CASSYGTASYNEQFF. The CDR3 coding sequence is TGTGCCAGCAGCTACGGGACAGCTTCCTACAATGAGCAGTTCTTC.

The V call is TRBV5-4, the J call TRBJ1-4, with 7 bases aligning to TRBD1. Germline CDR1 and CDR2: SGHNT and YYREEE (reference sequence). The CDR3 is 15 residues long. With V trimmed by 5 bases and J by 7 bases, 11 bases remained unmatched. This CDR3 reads CASSLSSRDSEKLFF. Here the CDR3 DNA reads TGTGCCAGCAGTTTATCGTCCCGGGACAGTGAAAAACTGTTTTTT.

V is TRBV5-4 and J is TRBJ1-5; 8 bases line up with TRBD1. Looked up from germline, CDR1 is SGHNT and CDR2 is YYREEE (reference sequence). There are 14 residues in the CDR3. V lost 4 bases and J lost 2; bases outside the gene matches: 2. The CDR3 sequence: CASSKDRGNQPQHF. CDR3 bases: TGTGCCAGCAGCAAGGACAGGGGCAATCAGCCCCAGCATTTT. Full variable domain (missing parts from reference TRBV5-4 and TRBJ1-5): ETGVTQSPTHLIKTRGQQVTLRCSSQSGHNTVSWYQQALGQGPQFIFQYYREEENGRGNFPPRFSGLQFPNYSSELNVNALELDDSALYLCASSKDRGNQPQHFGDGTRLSIL.

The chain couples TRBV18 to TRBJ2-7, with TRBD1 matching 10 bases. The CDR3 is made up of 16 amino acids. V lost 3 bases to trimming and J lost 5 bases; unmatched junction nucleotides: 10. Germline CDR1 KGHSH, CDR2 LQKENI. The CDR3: CASSPSKGQGLHEQYF. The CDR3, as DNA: TGTGCCAGCTCACCTTCCAAGGGACAGGGGCTTCACGAGCAGTACTTC.

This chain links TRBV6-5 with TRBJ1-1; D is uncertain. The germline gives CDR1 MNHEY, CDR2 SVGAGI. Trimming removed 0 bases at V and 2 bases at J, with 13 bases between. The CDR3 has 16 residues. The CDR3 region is CASSYSTGRLNTEAFF. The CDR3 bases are TGTGCCAGCAGTTACTCGACTGGCCGGCTCAACACTGAAGCTTTCTTT.

The CDR3 protein is CASSLTARPETQYF. CDR3 nucleotides: TGTGCCAGCAGCTTAACCGCGCGGCCAGAGACCCAGTACTTC. The genes are TRBV7-2 and TRBJ2-5; D is undetermined. The V gene's germline CDR1 is SGHTA and CDR2 FQGNSA. V dropped 2 bases and J dropped 4 bases, with 11 bases sitting between them. The CDR3 extends over 14 amino acids.

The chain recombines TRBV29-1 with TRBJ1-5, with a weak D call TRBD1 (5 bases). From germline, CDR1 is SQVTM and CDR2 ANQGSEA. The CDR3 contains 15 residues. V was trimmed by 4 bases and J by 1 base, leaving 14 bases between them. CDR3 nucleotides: TGCAGCGTTGTCGTAGGGGCCCCCAGCAATCAGCCCCAGCATTTT. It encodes CSVVVGAPSNQPQHF.

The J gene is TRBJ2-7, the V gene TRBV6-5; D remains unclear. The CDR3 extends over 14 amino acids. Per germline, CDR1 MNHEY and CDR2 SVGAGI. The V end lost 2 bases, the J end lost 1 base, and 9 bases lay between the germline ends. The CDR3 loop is CASSYSSPSYEQYF. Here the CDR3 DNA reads TGTGCCAGCAGTTACAGTAGCCCTTCCTACGAGCAGTACTTC.

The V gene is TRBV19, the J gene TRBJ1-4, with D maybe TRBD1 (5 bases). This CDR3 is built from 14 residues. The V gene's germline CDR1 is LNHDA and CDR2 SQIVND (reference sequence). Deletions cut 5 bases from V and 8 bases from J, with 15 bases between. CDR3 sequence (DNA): TGTGCCAGTAGTCTCCAGGGTATTAGCGAAAAACTGTTTTTT. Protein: CASSLQGISEKLFF.

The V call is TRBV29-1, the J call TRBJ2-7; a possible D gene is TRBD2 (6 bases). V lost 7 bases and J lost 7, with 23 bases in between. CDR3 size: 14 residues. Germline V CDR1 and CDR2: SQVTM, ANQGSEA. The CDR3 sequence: CSAAMGTGIYEQYF. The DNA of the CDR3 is TGCAGCGCCGCGATGGGGACTGGTATTTATGAGCAGTACTTC.

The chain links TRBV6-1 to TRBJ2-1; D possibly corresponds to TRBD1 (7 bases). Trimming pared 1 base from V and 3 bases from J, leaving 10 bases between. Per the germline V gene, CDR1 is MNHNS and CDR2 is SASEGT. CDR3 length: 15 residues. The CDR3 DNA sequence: TGTGCCAGCAGTGAAGGGCAGGGGGGCTACAATGAGCAGTTCTTC. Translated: CASSEGQGGYNEQFF.

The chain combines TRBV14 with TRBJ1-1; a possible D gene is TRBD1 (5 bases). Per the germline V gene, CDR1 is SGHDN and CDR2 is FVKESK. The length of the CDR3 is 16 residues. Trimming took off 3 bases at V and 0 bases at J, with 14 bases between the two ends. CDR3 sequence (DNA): TGTGCCAGCAGCCAGCGTACAACAGGAGTGAACACTGAAGCTTTCTTT. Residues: CASSQRTTGVNTEAFF.

The CDR3 DNA reads TGTGCCAGCAGTGACGTTGAGAACTACCTCTCCTACGAGCAGTACTTC. This gives the protein CASSDVENYLSYEQYF. The chain links TRBV2 to TRBJ2-7; D is undetermined. V lost 3 bases and J lost 0, with 15 bases in between. This CDR3 comprises 16 residues. Germline V gene lookup returns CDR1 SNHLY and CDR2 FYNNEI. The variable domain in full, with the rest retrieved from reference TRBV2 and TRBJ2-7, is EPEVTQTPSHQVTQMGQEVILRCVPISNHLYFYWYRQILGQKVEFLVSFYNNEISEKSEIFDDQFSVERPDGSNFTLKIRSTKLEDSAMYFCASSDVENYLSYEQYFGPGTRLTVT.

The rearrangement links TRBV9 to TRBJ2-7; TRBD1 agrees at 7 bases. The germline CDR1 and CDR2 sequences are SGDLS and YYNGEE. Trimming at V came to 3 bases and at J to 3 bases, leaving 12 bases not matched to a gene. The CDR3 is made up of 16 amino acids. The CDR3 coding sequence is TGTGCCAGCAGCGACCCACTCGGGACAGAAGACTACGAGCAGTACTTC. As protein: CASSDPLGTEDYEQYF.

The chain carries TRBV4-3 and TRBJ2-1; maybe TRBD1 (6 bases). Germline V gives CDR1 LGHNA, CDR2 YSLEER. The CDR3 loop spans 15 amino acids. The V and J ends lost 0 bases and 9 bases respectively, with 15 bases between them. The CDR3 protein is CASSQEYRAGGEQFF. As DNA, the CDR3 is TGCGCCAGCAGCCAAGAATACAGGGCGGGCGGTGAGCAGTTCTTC.

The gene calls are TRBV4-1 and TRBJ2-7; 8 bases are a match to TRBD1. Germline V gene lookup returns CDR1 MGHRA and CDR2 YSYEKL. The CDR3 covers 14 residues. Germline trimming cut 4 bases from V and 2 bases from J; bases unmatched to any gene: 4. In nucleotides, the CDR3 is TGCGCCAGCAGCCCCTTGACAGGGGCCTACGAGCAGTACTTC. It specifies CASSPLTGAYEQYF.

CDR3 bases: TGTGCCAGCGGGGGTAGGGGGGGGGACTATGGCTACACCTTC. It yields the protein CASGGRGGDYGYTF. The J gene is TRBJ1-2, the V gene TRBV6-5; perhaps TRBD1 as D (6 bases). Germline loops: CDR1 MNHEY, CDR2 SVGAGI. V lost 8 bases, J lost 3 bases, and 16 bases lay in between. There are 14 residues in the CDR3.

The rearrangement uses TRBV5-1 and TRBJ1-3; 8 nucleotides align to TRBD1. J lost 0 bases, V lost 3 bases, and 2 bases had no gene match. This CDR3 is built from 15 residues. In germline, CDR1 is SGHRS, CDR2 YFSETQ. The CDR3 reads CASSSTGDSGNTIYF. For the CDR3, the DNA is TGCGCCAGCAGCTCGACAGGGGACTCTGGAAACACCATATATTTT.

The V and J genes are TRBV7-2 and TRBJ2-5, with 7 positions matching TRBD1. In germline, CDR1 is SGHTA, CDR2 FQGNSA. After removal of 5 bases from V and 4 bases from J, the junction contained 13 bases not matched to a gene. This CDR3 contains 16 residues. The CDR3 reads CASSPRTGLILETQYF. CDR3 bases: TGTGCCAGCAGCCCTAGGACAGGCCTGATCTTAGAGACCCAGTACTTC.

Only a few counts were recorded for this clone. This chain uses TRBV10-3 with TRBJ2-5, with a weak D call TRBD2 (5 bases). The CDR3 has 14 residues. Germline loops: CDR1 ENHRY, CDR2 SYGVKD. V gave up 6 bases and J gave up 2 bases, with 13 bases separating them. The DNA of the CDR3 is TGTGCCATCAGGGCGGAGGAGAAACAAGAGACCCAGTACTTC. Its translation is CAIRAEEKQETQYF.

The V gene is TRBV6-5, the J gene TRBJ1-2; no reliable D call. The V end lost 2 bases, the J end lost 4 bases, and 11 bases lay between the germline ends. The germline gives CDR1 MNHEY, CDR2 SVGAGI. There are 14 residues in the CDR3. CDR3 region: CASSYTGQAYGYTF. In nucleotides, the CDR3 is TGTGCCAGCAGTTACACCGGTCAGGCCTATGGCTACACCTTC.

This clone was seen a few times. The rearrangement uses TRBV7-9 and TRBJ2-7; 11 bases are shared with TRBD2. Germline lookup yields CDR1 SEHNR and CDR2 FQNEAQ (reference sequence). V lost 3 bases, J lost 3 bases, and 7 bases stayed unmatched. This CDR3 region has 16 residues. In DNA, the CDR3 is TGTGCCAGCAGCTTGGTTAGCGGGGGGGAAAACTACGAGCAGTACTTC. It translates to CASSLVSGGENYEQYF.

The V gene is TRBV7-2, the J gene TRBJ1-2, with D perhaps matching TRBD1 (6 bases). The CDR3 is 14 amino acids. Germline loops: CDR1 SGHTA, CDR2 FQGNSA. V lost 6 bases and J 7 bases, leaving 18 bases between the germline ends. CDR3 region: CASRTAGVRFGYTF. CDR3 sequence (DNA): TGTGCCAGCAGGACCGCAGGGGTGAGGTTTGGCTACACCTTC.

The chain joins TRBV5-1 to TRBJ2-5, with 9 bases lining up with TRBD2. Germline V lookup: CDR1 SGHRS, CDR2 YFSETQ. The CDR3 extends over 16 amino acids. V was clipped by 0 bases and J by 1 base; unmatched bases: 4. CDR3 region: CASSLAVTSGQETQYF. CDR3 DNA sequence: TGCGCCAGCAGCTTGGCTGTGACTAGCGGCCAAGAGACCCAGTACTTC.

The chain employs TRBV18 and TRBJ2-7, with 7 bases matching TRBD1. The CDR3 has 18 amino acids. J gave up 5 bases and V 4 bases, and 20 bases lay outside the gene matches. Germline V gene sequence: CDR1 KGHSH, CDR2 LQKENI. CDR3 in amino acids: CASSQTRPGVGGGHEQYF. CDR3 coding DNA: TGTGCCAGCTCACAGACCCGTCCAGGGGTAGGGGGCGGCCACGAGCAGTACTTC. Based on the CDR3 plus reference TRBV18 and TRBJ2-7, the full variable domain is NAGVMQNPRHLVRRRGQEARLRCSPMKGHSHVYWYRQLPEEGLKFMVYLQKENIIDESGMPKERFSAEFPKEGPSILRIQQVVRGDSAAYFCASSQTRPGVGGGHEQYFGPGTRLTVT.

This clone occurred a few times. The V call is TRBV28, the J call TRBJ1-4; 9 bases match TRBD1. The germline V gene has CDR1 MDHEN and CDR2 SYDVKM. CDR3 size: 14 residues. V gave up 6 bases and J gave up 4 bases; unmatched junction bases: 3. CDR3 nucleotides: TGTGCCAGCAGAGGACAGGGGATTAATGAAAAACTGTTTTTT. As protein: CASRGQGINEKLFF.

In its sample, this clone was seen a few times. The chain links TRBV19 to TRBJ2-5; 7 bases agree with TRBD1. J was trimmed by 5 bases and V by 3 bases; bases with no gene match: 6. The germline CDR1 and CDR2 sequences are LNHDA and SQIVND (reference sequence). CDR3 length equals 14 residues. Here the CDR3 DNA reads TGTGCCAGTAGTATGCAAGGGGGCGATGAGACCCAGTACTTC. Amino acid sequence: CASSMQGGDETQYF.

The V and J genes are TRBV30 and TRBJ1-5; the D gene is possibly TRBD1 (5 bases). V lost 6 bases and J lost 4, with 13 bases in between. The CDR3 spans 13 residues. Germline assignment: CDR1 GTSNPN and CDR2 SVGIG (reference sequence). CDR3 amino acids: CACSFTGNQPQHF. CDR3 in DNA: TGTGCCTGCAGTTTTACAGGTAATCAGCCCCAGCATTTT.